These T cell receptor beta chains were read from a single sample in a study of blood T cell repertoires in COVID-19. Using immunoSEQ multiplex PCR, the repertoire was profiled, and TCRdb retains in-frame clones only, with some absent. This table holds around 100,000 clones, more than 75% found once. Material for sequencing was peripheral blood. The receptors derive from a human donor in a cohort sampled during active COVID-19. Each CDR3 is given with its conserved first and last residue. The D gene is left open where the match is weak. Not every row has a clone size; where given, it reads once, few, many or a size class.

TRBJ1-6,.,TRBD1,TRBV7-8,TGTGCCAGCAGCCTACTGACAGGGATCCTCCCTTCACCCCTCCACTTT,CASSLLTGILPSPLHF
TRBJ2-7,once,TRBD2,TRBV5-6,TGTGCCAGCAGCTACGAACTAGCGGACTACGAGCAGTACTTC,CASSYELADYEQYF
TRBJ2-3,.,TRBD2,TRBV5-1,TGCGCCAGCAGCTTGGGAGCGGGAGGGCCCACAGATACGCAGTATTTT,CASSLGAGGPTDTQYF
TRBJ2-7,.,.,TRBV28,TGTGCCAGCAGTTCCGGGACTCCCTTCGAGCAGTACTTC,CASSSGTPFEQYF
TRBJ2-3,.,.,TRBV5-1,TGCGCCAGCAGCCTGACAGTCAGCACAGATACGCAGTATTTT,CASSLTVSTDTQYF
TRBJ1-2,.,.,TRBV19,TGTGCCAGTAATACGTTCGGGATAGATGGCTACACCTTC,CASNTFGIDGYTF
TRBJ1-1,.,TRBD1,TRBV7-9,TGTGCCAGCAGCCAAAACTCCGGGACAGTGGAAGCTTTCTTT,CASSQNSGTVEAFF
TRBJ2-3,once,.,TRBV18,TGTGCCAGCTCTCGAAAGAAGGAAACAGGGCTGCTTGGAGATACGCAGTATTTT,CASSRKKETGLLGDTQYF
TRBJ1-2,.,.,TRBV7-9,TGTGCCAGCAGCTTAGCGCTTGAGAACTATGGCTACACCTTC,CASSLALENYGYTF
TRBJ1-4,.,TRBD1,TRBV23-1,TGCGCCAGCAGTCCGGACTCGACAGGGGGCGACTACGCTAATGAAAAACTGTTTTTT,CASSPDSTGGDYANEKLFF
TRBJ2-5,.,.,TRBV5-1,TGCGCCAGCAGCCCAGGAGGACCTATCCAAGAGACCCAGTACTTC,CASSPGGPIQETQYF
TRBJ2-7,.,.,TRBV7-2,TGTGCCAGCAGCTTAAATAGGGGCGAGCAGTACTTC,CASSLNRGEQYF
TRBJ2-2,.,TRBD2,TRBV4-1,TGCGCCAGCAGCCTCTTCACTAGCGGGGGGAACACCGGGGAGCTGTTTTTT,CASSLFTSGGNTGELFF